This entry concerns a single TCR beta chain. The study sequenced TCR beta in blood CD8+ and CD4+ T cells. Multiple sclerosis controls were treatment-naive patients with stable or active relapsing-remitting disease. Reverse transcription of about 0.5 to 1 ug RNA used random hexamers. Amplification of TCR beta CDR3 by immunoSEQ multiplex PCR spanned 54 Vbeta and 13 Jbeta. From the immunoSEQ multiplex PCR reads, TCRdb called clonotypes with MiXCR, one entry per CDR3 protein. The table shows approximately 300,000 distinct CDR3 sequences, with 70% to 90% occurring only once. Germline V CDR1 and CDR2: MNHEY, SMNVEV (reference sequence). Trimming shortened V by 1 base and J by 1 base, and 10 bases separated the two germline ends. The CDR3 length is 16 residues. This record comes from a study of CD8 T cells in Susac syndrome.

The chain employs TRBV27 and TRBJ2-2; possibly TRBD2 for D (5 bases). The receptor was derived from a human donor with multiple sclerosis. The sequenced material came from CD8+ T cells from PBMCs. The CDR3 DNA follows: TGTGCCAGCAGTTTATTGCTCGGGGAGAACACCGGGGAGCTGTTTTTT. Translating it yields CASSLLLGENTGELFF.